The next 27 T cell receptor beta chains were all read from a single sample in a study of blood T cell repertoires in COVID-19. Profiled with immunoSEQ multiplex PCR; TCRdb holds only in-frame clones, not every one. Of around 78,000 clones in the sample, 90% were seen once. Sequencing was carried out using peripheral blood. These receptors were obtained from a woman aged 50 to 60 in a cohort sampled during active COVID-19.

The chain uses TRBV6-5 and TRBJ2-4; D unresolved. V lost 6 bases and J 2 bases, leaving 11 bases between the germline ends. Germline V lookup: CDR1 MNHEY, CDR2 SVGAGI. This CDR3 contains 14 residues. The CDR3 loop is CASSSVATKNIQYF. CDR3 nucleotide sequence: TGTGCCAGCAGCTCCGTAGCAACCAAAAACATTCAGTACTTC.

J is TRBJ2-5 and V is TRBV28; 8 bases agree with TRBD2. Germline values: CDR1 MDHEN, CDR2 SYDVKM. The CDR3 consists of 14 residues. The J segment lost 1 base and the V segment lost 6 bases, leaving 4 bases of the junction unmatched. The CDR3 DNA follows: TGTGCCAGCAGAACGGGAGGGCCCCAAGAGACCCAGTACTTC. Amino acids: CASRTGGPQETQYF.

This clone was found once. The chain links TRBV3-1 (or the pseudogene TRBV3-2) to TRBJ1-1; 9 nucleotides agree with TRBD1. After removal of 4 bases from V and 3 bases from J, the junction contained 6 bases not matched to a gene. Germline loops: CDR1 LGHDT, CDR2 YNNKEL (reference sequence). The CDR3 covers 15 residues. The CDR3 DNA reads TGTGCCAGCAGCCCACAGGGGGCACTGGACACTGAAGCTTTCTTT. Residues: CASSPQGALDTEAFF.

The chain combines TRBV15 with TRBJ2-2; D not certain. This CDR3 contains 14 residues. CDR1 is LNHNV and CDR2 is YYDKDF in the germline V gene (reference sequence). V was trimmed by 2 bases and J by 2 bases, leaving 6 bases between them. CDR3 amino acids: CATSRLRNTGELFF. CDR3 nucleotide sequence: TGTGCCACCAGCAGACTGCGAAACACCGGGGAGCTGTTTTTT.

The chain carries TRBV6-1 and TRBJ1-1, with a tentative D call TRBD1 (6 bases). The germline V and J ends were trimmed by 2 bases and 1 base, with 11 bases remaining between them. The CDR3 runs 15 residues. From germline, CDR1 is MNHNS and CDR2 SASEGT. CDR3 protein: CASSERGGRNTEAFF. As DNA, the CDR3 is TGTGCCAGCAGTGAAAGGGGGGGCCGGAACACTGAAGCTTTCTTT.

This chain joins TRBV5-4 and TRBJ2-3; 13 bases agree with TRBD2. The germline gives CDR1 SGHNT, CDR2 YYREEE (reference sequence). The CDR3 spans 18 residues. The V gene end was trimmed by 0 bases and the J gene end by 5 bases; junction bases not matched to a gene: 9. CDR3 in DNA: TGTGCCAGCAGCTTGGTACTAGCGGGAGGGCCCACGGGAGATACGCAGTATTTT. It is translated as CASSLVLAGGPTGDTQYF.

The table lists this clone with a count of one. The junction departs from germline at one end; a sequencing error may be responsible. This rearrangement joins TRBV5-1 to TRBJ2-5, with D possibly TRBD2 on 5 matching bases. The V gene's germline CDR1 is SGHRS and CDR2 YFSETQ. This CDR3 contains 15 residues. In DNA, the CDR3 is TGCGCCAGCTGCTTCAACACAGCGGCTCAAGAGACCCAGTACTTC. Protein product: CASCFNTAAQETQYF.

This chain connects TRBV18 to TRBJ2-2; possible D gene TRBD1, 5 bases. Germline CDR1 is KGHSH and CDR2 is LQKENI. Trimming stripped 3 bases from V and 5 bases from J, with 13 bases between. The CDR3 totals 15 residues. CDR3 in amino acids: CASSPQGVGTGELFF. The CDR3 coding sequence is TGTGCCAGCTCACCGCAGGGCGTTGGGACCGGGGAGCTGTTTTTT.

The CDR3 region is CATSRATSQPQHF. The CDR3 DNA sequence: TGTGCCACCAGCAGAGCCACAAGTCAGCCCCAGCATTTT. This chain links TRBV15 with TRBJ1-5, with unresolved D. Trimming left V 1 base short and J 6 bases short, with 7 bases between. There are 13 residues in the CDR3. Germline V lookup: CDR1 LNHNV, CDR2 YYDKDF (reference sequence).

This clone has a single count. The genes are TRBV6-1 and TRBJ2-3; TRBD2 agrees at 11 bases. Germline V CDR1 and CDR2: MNHNS, SASEGT. The CDR3 consists of 15 residues. Trimming at V came to 3 bases and at J to 8 bases, leaving 7 bases not matched to a gene. The CDR3 loop reads CASSETSGVARTQYF. The CDR3 bases are TGTGCCAGCAGTGAGACTAGCGGGGTGGCTCGTACGCAGTATTTT.

The J gene is TRBJ1-2, the V gene TRBV29-1, with TRBD1 as a possible D gene (6 bases). Trimming took 3 bases from V and 5 from J, leaving 22 bases between them. The CDR3 is 16 amino acids. From germline, CDR1 is SQVTM and CDR2 ANQGSEA. The CDR3 coding sequence is TGCAGCGTTGATGGTGGGGGCGTTAGTCCCCTTTATGGCTACACCTTC. It specifies CSVDGGGVSPLYGYTF.

The chain recombines TRBV9 with TRBJ1-6; 7 nucleotides line up with TRBD1. Germline trimming cut 4 bases from V and 7 bases from J; bases unmatched to any gene: 8. Germline CDR1 is SGDLS and CDR2 is YYNGEE. This CDR3 contains 15 residues. The CDR3 spells CASSTRTGWNSPLHF. Written as DNA, the CDR3 is TGTGCCAGCAGCACTCGGACAGGTTGGAATTCACCCCTCCACTTT.

The chain recombines TRBV28 with TRBJ1-1; 9 nucleotides agree with TRBD1. The CDR3 is made up of 15 amino acids. Germline assignment: CDR1 MDHEN and CDR2 SYDVKM. V lost 1 base, J lost 5 bases, and 5 bases stayed unmatched. The CDR3 DNA is TGTGCCAGCAGTTTATTTGGGACAGGGAATACTGAAGCTTTCTTT. This translates into CASSLFGTGNTEAFF.

The gene calls are TRBV28 and TRBJ2-2, with 7 nucleotides matching TRBD1. Germline CDR1 is MDHEN and CDR2 is SYDVKM. The CDR3 is made up of 15 amino acids. V was clipped by 5 bases and J by 1 base; unmatched bases: 4. CDR3 sequence: CASSTGTVNTGELFF. CDR3 bases: TGTGCCAGCAGTACCGGGACAGTGAACACCGGGGAGCTGTTTTTT.

The chain combines TRBV5-6 with TRBJ1-6; D is unresolved. The V and J ends lost 2 bases and 0 bases respectively, with 9 bases between them. Per the germline V gene, CDR1 is SGHDT and CDR2 is YYEEEE. There are 16 residues in the CDR3. The CDR3 region is CASSFLGSSYNSPLHF. The CDR3 DNA is TGTGCCAGCAGCTTCTTAGGGAGCTCCTATAATTCACCCCTCCACTTT.

In regard to this clone: One end of the junction does not line up with germline, which may come from a read error. The chain has TRBV9 and TRBJ2-7, with 14 bases fitting TRBD2. Germline CDR1 and CDR2: SGDLS and YYNGEE. This CDR3 comprises 13 residues. In nucleotides, the CDR3 is TGTGCCAGCAGCAAAGGGACTAGCGGGGGCCCGTCCTTC. Protein sequence: CASSKGTSGGPSF.

This rearrangement joins TRBV29-1 to TRBJ1-2; a weak D match, TRBD1 (5 bases). The germline V gene has CDR1 SQVTM and CDR2 ANQGSEA. This CDR3 comprises 14 residues. V lost 1 base, J lost 3 bases, and 12 bases lay in between. The CDR3 DNA reads as TGCAGCGTTGAAGGGACTACAGGAGACTATGGCTACACCTTC. It encodes CSVEGTTGDYGYTF.

V and J are TRBV5-1 and TRBJ1-1, with D possibly TRBD1 on 6 matching bases. CDR3 size: 14 residues. In germline, CDR1 is SGHRS, CDR2 YFSETQ. V was trimmed by 4 bases and J by 5 bases, leaving 15 bases between them. The CDR3 is CASSPLGAGTEAFF. CDR3 sequence (DNA): TGCGCCAGCAGCCCCCTGGGGGCAGGGACTGAAGCTTTCTTT.

J is TRBJ2-1 and V is TRBV28, with TRBD2 identical over 7 bases. Germline lookup yields CDR1 MDHEN and CDR2 SYDVKM. V shed 6 bases and J 6 bases; nucleotides not matched to a gene: 2. The CDR3 covers 12 residues. The CDR3 is CASSTGGNEQFF. The CDR3 nucleotides read TGTGCCAGCAGCACGGGAGGCAATGAGCAGTTCTTC.

Only one count was recorded for this clone. V gene TRBV30 combines with J gene TRBJ2-1, with D possibly TRBD2 on 6 matching bases. The germline CDR1 and CDR2 sequences are GTSNPN and SVGIG (reference sequence). The CDR3 consists of 15 residues. The V end lost 7 bases, the J end lost 8 bases, and 24 bases lay between the germline ends. Here the CDR3 reads CASLKPGPGGDEQFF. CDR3 DNA: TGTGCCTCCTTAAAACCGGGTCCCGGCGGGGATGAGCAGTTCTTC. Together with reference TRBV30 and TRBJ2-1, the CDR3 gives the full variable domain: SQTIHQWPATLVQPVGSPLSLECTVEGTSNPNLYWYRQAAGRGLQLLFYSVGIGQISSEVPQNLSASRPQDRQFILSSKKLLLSDSGFYLCASLKPGPGGDEQFFGPGTRLTVL.

The V gene is TRBV12-3 or TRBV12-4, the J gene TRBJ1-1, with D possibly matching TRBD1 (5 bases). The CDR3 is 13 amino acids. The V and J ends lost 2 bases and 5 bases respectively, with 9 bases between them. The CDR3 DNA is TGTGCCAGCAGTTTACAGGGCCGGACTGAAGCTTTCTTT. This codes for CASSLQGRTEAFF.

This clone was seen only once. For the CDR3, the DNA is TGCGCCAGCAGCTTGGGGGCCGGGACTAGCGGCGGGGAGCTGTTTTTT. This translates into CASSLGAGTSGGELFF. The chain joins TRBV5-1 to TRBJ2-2; 11 bases line up with TRBD2. CDR3 length: 16 amino acids. Looked up from germline, CDR1 is SGHRS and CDR2 is YFSETQ. J gave up 7 bases and V 0 bases, and 5 bases lay outside the gene matches.

This chain connects TRBV7-3 to TRBJ2-3; TRBD2 might be the D (5 bases). Germline CDR1 is SGHTA and CDR2 is FQGTGA. The CDR3 contains 13 residues. V was trimmed by 5 bases and J by 4 bases, leaving 10 bases between them. CDR3 DNA: TGTGCCAGCAGCGGCTCACTAGCAGATACGCAGTATTTT. Amino acid sequence: CASSGSLADTQYF. Full variable domain (rest looked up from reference TRBV7-3 and TRBJ2-3): GAGVSQTPSNKVTEKGKYVELRCDPISGHTALYWYRQSLGQGPEFLIYFQGTGAADDSGLPNDRFFAVRPEGSVSTLKIQRTERGDSAVYLCASSGSLADTQYFGPGTRLTVL.

The J gene is TRBJ2-7, the V gene TRBV27; 9 bases are a match to TRBD2. J was trimmed by 3 bases and V by 6 bases; bases with no gene match: 9. Germline lookup yields CDR1 MNHEY and CDR2 SMNVEV (reference sequence). The CDR3 runs 15 residues. The CDR3 region is CASSYDMTSGYEQYF. In DNA form, the CDR3 reads TGTGCCAGCAGCTACGACATGACTAGCGGCTACGAGCAGTACTTC.

DNA for the CDR3: TGTGCCAGCAGCTTAGCGCAACAGGGGTTGAACGAGCAGTACTTC. Its translation: CASSLAQQGLNEQYF. The rearrangement uses TRBV7-9 and TRBJ2-7; TRBD1 agrees at 7 bases. The CDR3 spans 15 residues. With V trimmed by 0 bases and J by 5 bases, 7 bases remained unmatched. Germline V gene sequence: CDR1 SEHNR, CDR2 FQNEAQ (reference sequence).

The chain carries TRBV6-1 and TRBJ2-4, with a possible D match to TRBD2 (7 bases). Germline V gene sequence: CDR1 MNHNS, CDR2 SASEGT. This CDR3 is 13 amino acids long. The V end lost 3 bases, the J end lost 8 bases, and 11 bases lay between the germline ends. CDR3: CASSDGGRDIQYF. The CDR3 region has the DNA TGTGCCAGCAGTGACGGGGGGCGAGACATTCAGTACTTC.

The chain couples TRBV3-1 (or the pseudogene TRBV3-2) to TRBJ2-3; 10 bases agree with TRBD2. Germline CDR1 reads LGHDT; CDR2 reads YNNKEL (reference sequence). The CDR3 has 16 amino acids. Unmatched junction bases numbered 4, after V lost 1 base and J lost 3 bases. CDR3 DNA: TGTGCCAGCAGCCAAGTTCTAGCGGGAGTAACAGATACGCAGTATTTT. Residues: CASSQVLAGVTDTQYF.